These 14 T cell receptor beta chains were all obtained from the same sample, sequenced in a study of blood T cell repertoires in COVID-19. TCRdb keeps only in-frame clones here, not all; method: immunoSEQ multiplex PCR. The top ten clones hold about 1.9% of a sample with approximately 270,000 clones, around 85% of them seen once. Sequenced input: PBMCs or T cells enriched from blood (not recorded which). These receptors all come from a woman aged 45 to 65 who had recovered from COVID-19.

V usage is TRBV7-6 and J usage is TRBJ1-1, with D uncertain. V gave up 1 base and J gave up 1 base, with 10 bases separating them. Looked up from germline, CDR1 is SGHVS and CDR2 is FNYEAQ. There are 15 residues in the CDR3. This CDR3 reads CASSLGPGENTEAFF. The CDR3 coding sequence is TGTGCCAGCAGCTTAGGACCCGGGGAGAACACTGAAGCTTTCTTT.

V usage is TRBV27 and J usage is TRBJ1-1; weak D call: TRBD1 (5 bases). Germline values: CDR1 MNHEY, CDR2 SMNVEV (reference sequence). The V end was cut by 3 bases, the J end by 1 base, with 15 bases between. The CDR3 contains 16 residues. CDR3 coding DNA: TGTGCCAGCAGTTTTCGGCGGGGGGGTCGGAACACTGAAGCTTTCTTT. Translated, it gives CASSFRRGGRNTEAFF.

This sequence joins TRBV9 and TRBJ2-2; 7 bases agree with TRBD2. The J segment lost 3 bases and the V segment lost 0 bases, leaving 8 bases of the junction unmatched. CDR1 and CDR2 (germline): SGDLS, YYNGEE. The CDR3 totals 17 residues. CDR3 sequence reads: CASSVATAGADTGELFF. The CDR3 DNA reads TGTGCCAGCAGCGTAGCTACGGCGGGAGCGGACACCGGGGAGCTGTTTTTT.

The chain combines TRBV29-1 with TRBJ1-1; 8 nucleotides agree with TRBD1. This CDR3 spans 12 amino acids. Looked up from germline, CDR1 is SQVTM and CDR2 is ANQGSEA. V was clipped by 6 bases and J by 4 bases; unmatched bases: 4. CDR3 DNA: TGCAGCGTCCAGGGGGCGAGCACTGAAGCTTTCTTT. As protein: CSVQGASTEAFF.

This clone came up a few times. The CDR3 sequence is CASSSQGAYNSPLHF. CDR3 sequence (DNA): TGTGCCAGCAGCTCACAAGGAGCCTATAATTCACCCCTCCACTTT. V gene TRBV11-2 combines with J gene TRBJ1-6; D unresolved. The CDR3 has 15 residues. Trimming removed 4 bases from V and 2 bases from J, with 9 bases in between. Germline assignment: CDR1 SGHAT and CDR2 FQNNGV. Variable domain in full (rest from reference TRBV11-2 and TRBJ1-6): EAGVAQSPRYKIIEKRQSVAFWCNPISGHATLYWYQQILGQGPKLLIQFQNNGVVDDSQLPKDRFSAERLKGVDSTLKIQPAKLEDSAVYLCASSSQGAYNSPLHFGNGTRLTVT.

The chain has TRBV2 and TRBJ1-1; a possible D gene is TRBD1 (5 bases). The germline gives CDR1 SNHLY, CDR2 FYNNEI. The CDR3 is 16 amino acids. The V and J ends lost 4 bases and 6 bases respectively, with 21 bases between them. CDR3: CASSAILEGKSAEAFF. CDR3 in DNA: TGTGCCAGCAGTGCGATCTTGGAGGGGAAAAGTGCTGAAGCTTTCTTT.

The CDR3 DNA reads as TGTGCCAGCAGTGAATTGCGTAGGACTAGCGGGATAAGAGGATTGGCAGATACGCAGTATTTT. Translating gives CASSELRRTSGIRGLADTQYF. The rearrangement links TRBV2 to TRBJ2-3, with 12 bases fitting TRBD2. The CDR3 sequence is 21 residues long. The ends lost 2 bases at V and 4 bases at J; junction bases unmatched: 19. Germline V gene lookup returns CDR1 SNHLY and CDR2 FYNNEI.

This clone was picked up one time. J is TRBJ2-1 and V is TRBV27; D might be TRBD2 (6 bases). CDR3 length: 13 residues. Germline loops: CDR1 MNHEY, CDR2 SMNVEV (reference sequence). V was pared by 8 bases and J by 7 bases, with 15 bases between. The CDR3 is CASGPFGGNEQFF. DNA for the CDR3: TGTGCCAGCGGACCCTTCGGGGGAAATGAGCAGTTCTTC.

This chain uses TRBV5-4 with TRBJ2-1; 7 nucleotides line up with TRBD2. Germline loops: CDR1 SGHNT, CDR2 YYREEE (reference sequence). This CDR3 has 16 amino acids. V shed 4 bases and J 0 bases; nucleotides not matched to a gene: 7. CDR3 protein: CASSLQRGISYNEQFF. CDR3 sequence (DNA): TGTGCCAGCAGCCTCCAGCGGGGAATCTCCTACAATGAGCAGTTCTTC.

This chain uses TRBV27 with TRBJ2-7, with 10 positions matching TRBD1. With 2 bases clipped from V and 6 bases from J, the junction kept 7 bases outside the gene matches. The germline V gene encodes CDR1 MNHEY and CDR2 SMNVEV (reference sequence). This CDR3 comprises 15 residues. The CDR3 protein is CASSLTSGTGVEQYF. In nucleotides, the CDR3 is TGTGCCAGCAGTTTAACTTCCGGGACAGGGGTCGAGCAGTACTTC.

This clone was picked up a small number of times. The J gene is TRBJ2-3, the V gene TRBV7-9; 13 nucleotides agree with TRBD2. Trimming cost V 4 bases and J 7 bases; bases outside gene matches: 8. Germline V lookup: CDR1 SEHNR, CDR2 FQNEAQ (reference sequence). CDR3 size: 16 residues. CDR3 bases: TGTGCCAGCAGCTCCTTGACTAGCGGGAGGCGAAATACGCAGTATTTT. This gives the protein CASSSLTSGRRNTQYF.

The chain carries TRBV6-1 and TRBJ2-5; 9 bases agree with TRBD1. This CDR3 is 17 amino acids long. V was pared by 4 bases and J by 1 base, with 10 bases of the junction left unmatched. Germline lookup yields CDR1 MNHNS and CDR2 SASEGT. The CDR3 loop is CASSAWLGTGSQETQYF. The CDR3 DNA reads TGTGCCAGCAGTGCCTGGCTAGGGACAGGGAGCCAAGAGACCCAGTACTTC.

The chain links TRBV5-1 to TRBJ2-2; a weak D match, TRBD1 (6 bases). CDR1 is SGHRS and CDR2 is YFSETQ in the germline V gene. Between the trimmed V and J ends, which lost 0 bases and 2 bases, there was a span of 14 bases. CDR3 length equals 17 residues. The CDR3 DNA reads TGCGCCAGCAGCTTGGCCAATATAGGGACAAACACCGGGGAGCTGTTTTTT. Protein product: CASSLANIGTNTGELFF.

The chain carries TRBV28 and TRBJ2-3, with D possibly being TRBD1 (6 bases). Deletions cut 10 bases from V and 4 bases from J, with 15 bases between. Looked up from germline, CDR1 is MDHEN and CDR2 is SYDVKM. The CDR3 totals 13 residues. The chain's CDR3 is CAMQGGRADTQYF. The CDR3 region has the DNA TGTGCCATGCAAGGGGGTAGGGCAGATACGCAGTATTTT.